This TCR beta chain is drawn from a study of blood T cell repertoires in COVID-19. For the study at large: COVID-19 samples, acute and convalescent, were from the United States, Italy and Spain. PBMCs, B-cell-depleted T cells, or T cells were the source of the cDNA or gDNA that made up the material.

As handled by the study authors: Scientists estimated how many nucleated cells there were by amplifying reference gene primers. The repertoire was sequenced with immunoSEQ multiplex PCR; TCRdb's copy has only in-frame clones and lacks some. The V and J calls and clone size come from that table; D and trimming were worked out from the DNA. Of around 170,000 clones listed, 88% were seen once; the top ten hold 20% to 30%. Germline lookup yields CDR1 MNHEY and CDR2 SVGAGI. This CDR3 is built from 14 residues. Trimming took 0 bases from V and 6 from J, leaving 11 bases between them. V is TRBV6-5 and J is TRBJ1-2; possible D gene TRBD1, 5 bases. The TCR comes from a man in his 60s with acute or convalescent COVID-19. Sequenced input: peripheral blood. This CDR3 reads CASSYSRRGDGYTF. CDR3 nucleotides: TGTGCCAGCAGTTACTCGAGGCGGGGGGATGGCTACACCTTC.